A selection of T cell receptor beta chains follows, all from one sample in a study of T cell responses to AZD1222 COVID-19 vaccine. Generated by immunoSEQ multiplex PCR, the TCRdb table keeps only in-frame clones and is missing some. The sample carries about 67,000 clones, about 85% recorded once. The sequencing used peripheral blood, collected on day 0 of AZD1222 vaccination. The origin of the receptors is an adult in good health. The CDR3 runs from the conserved cysteine through the conserved F or W. The order of the fields is V gene, clone size, J gene, D gene, CDR3 DNA, CDR3 protein. A D gene is named only where the DNA matches it firmly. A row's size may be missing; if present it is once, few, many or a size class.

>TRBV5-1|.|TRBJ1-4|.
TGCGCCAGCAGCTTGGTGGCATATGGGACTAATGAAAAACTGTTTTTT
CASSLVAYGTNEKLFF
>TRBV7-3|.|TRBJ2-2|.
TGTGCCAGCAGCTTAACGCATAGCCCCCGAGGAAAGGCCGGGGAGCTGTTTTTT
CASSLTHSPRGKAGELFF
>TRBV28|.|TRBJ1-4|TRBD1
TGTGCCAGCAAATTAGGACAGGGGGTAACTAATGAAAAACTGTTTTTT
CASKLGQGVTNEKLFF
>TRBV12-3/TRBV12-4|once|TRBJ2-7|TRBD2
TGTGCCAGCAGTTCTTGGACTAGCGGCGAGCAGTACTTC
CASSSWTSGEQYF
>TRBV19|.|TRBJ2-2|TRBD1
TGTGCCAGTAGACCGGGACAGGGGGCTAACACCGGGGAGCTGTTTTTT
CASRPGQGANTGELFF
>TRBV5-6|.|TRBJ2-1|TRBD1
TGTGCCAGCAGCGGAGCTAGACAGGGGGAGCAGTTCTTC
CASSGARQGEQFF
>TRBV28|.|TRBJ1-5|TRBD1
TGTGCCAGCAGCCCAGGGGGAATAGGCAATCAGCCCCAGCATTTT
CASSPGGIGNQPQHF
>TRBV7-2|.|TRBJ1-6|TRBD1
TGTGCCAGCAGCCCAGGGGCGGGACAGGGGTTTTCACCCCTCCACTTT
CASSPGAGQGFSPLHF
>TRBV19|few|TRBJ1-2|.
TGTGCCAGTACTCCGGGATCCTCTAACTATGGCTACACCTTC
CASTPGSSNYGYTF
>TRBV11-2|once|TRBJ2-7|.
TGTGCCAGCAGCTTATTGATAGCCTCCCACTACGAGCAGTACTTC
CASSLLIASHYEQYF
>TRBV5-8|once|TRBJ1-3|.
TGTGCCAGCAGCTGGCCGGGTCTCCTCTCTGGAAACACCATATATTTT
CASSWPGLLSGNTIYF